Below, 14 T cell receptor beta chains from the same sample are listed, as sequenced in a study of T cell responses to AZD1222 COVID-19 vaccine. Repertoires were generated with immunoSEQ multiplex PCR, while TCRdb's copy carries only in-frame clones and drops some. There are around 130,000 clones in the sample; roughly 90% occur only once, and just over 4% lies in the top ten. Material: peripheral blood, obtained 28 days after the second dose of the MenACWY control vaccine. Receptors were obtained from an adult who received the MenACWY meningococcal vaccine as a control.

V usage is TRBV6-2 or TRBV6-3 and J usage is TRBJ2-7, with D uncertain. Germline V gene sequence: CDR1 MNHEY, CDR2 SVGEGT. V was shortened by 2 bases and J by 7 bases, with 9 bases between the two germline ends. The CDR3 extends over 12 amino acids. The CDR3 DNA sequence: TGTGCCAGCAGTTACAAGGTAACGGAGCAGTACGTC. Its translation: CASSYKVTEQYV.

The chain has TRBV15 and TRBJ2-3, with D possibly TRBD2 on 6 matching bases. Deletions cut 5 bases from V and 2 bases from J, with 17 bases between. CDR3 length: 16 amino acids. Germline-derived CDR1 and CDR2 are LNHNV and YYDKDF (reference sequence). CDR3 bases: TGTGCCACCAGCGCCGGAACTAGCTATGACACAGATACGCAGTATTTT. Its protein product is CATSAGTSYDTDTQYF.

The CDR3 loop is CASSFSNQPQHF. The DNA of the CDR3 is TGTGCCAGCAGTTTTAGCAATCAGCCCCAGCATTTT. The V gene is TRBV28, the J gene TRBJ1-5, with D unresolved. CDR1 and CDR2 from the germline V gene are MDHEN and SYDVKM. With 3 bases removed from V and 0 bases from J, the gap between germline ends came to 0 bases. This CDR3 has 12 residues.

The chain recombines TRBV6-2 or TRBV6-3 with TRBJ2-2; 8 bases match TRBD2. The V gene end was trimmed by 4 bases and the J gene end by 2 bases; junction bases not matched to a gene: 6. Germline V lookup: CDR1 MNHEY, CDR2 SVGEGT. CDR3 length equals 16 residues. CDR3 in amino acids: CASSLGTSGNTGELFF. The CDR3 DNA follows: TGTGCCAGCAGTTTGGGGACTAGTGGAAACACCGGGGAGCTGTTTTTT.

V is TRBV6-5 and J is TRBJ1-1; 11 positions match TRBD1. Germline values: CDR1 MNHEY, CDR2 SVGAGI. J was trimmed by 3 bases and V by 5 bases; bases with no gene match: 2. The CDR3 covers 14 residues. The CDR3 DNA reads TGTGCCAGCAGTAGGGACAGGGGGGACACTGAAGCTTTCTTT. It encodes CASSRDRGDTEAFF.

V gene TRBV28 combines with J gene TRBJ1-5; 12 bases align to TRBD1. The length of the CDR3 is 18 residues. Unmatched junction bases numbered 15, after V lost 6 bases and J lost 6 bases. Germline V CDR1 and CDR2: MDHEN, SYDVKM. The CDR3 DNA is TGTGCCAGCAGCCTAGAAACCGGGACAGGGGGCGCGGGTCAGCCCCAGCATTTT. As protein: CASSLETGTGGAGQPQHF.

V gene TRBV15 combines with J gene TRBJ1-2; 8 bases match TRBD1. J was trimmed by 1 base and V by 4 bases; bases with no gene match: 2. Per germline, CDR1 LNHNV and CDR2 YYDKDF (reference sequence). The CDR3 has 14 amino acids. The CDR3 reads CATSTTGDNYGYTF. The CDR3 DNA reads TGTGCCACCAGCACGACAGGGGATAACTATGGCTACACCTTC.

V usage is TRBV6-1 and J usage is TRBJ1-5; D gene uncertain. From germline, CDR1 is MNHNS and CDR2 SASEGT. This CDR3 has 14 amino acids. V lost 2 bases, J lost 3 bases, and 8 bases lay in between. The CDR3 DNA reads as TGTGCCAGCAGTGAAAATGGGGACAATCAGCCCCAGCATTTT. Its protein product is CASSENGDNQPQHF.

The V and J genes are TRBV15 and TRBJ1-1, with a weak D call TRBD1 (5 bases). Germline-derived CDR1 and CDR2 are LNHNV and YYDKDF (reference sequence). There are 15 residues in the CDR3. Trimming shortened V by 2 bases and J by 4 bases, and 14 bases separated the two germline ends. CDR3 protein: CATSRTRDFGTEAFF. In nucleotides, the CDR3 is TGTGCCACCAGCAGAACTCGGGACTTTGGCACTGAAGCTTTCTTT.

V is TRBV20-1 and J is TRBJ2-1, with TRBD2 matching 9 bases. The CDR3 runs 14 residues. Germline lookup yields CDR1 DFQATT and CDR2 SNEGSKA (reference sequence). V trimming: 3 bases; J trimming: 2 bases; junction bases outside the gene matches: 2. CDR3 in DNA: TGCAGTGCTAGTAGCGGGAGCCCCTACAATGAGCAGTTCTTC. Translation gives CSASSGSPYNEQFF.

This clone was seen just once. The chain links TRBV11-2 to TRBJ2-3; 10 nucleotides match TRBD2. Germline V gene sequence: CDR1 SGHAT, CDR2 FQNNGV. V was clipped by 1 base and J by 0 bases; unmatched bases: 1. CDR3 size: 16 residues. CDR3: CASSLATSGSTDTQYF. DNA for the CDR3: TGTGCCAGCAGCTTAGCGACTAGCGGGAGCACAGATACGCAGTATTTT.

DNA of the CDR3: TGTGCCAGCAGCTTACTCGCGGGGAGAACCGGGGAGCTGTTTTTT. This encodes CASSLLAGRTGELFF. V usage is TRBV7-2 and J usage is TRBJ2-2, with D perhaps matching TRBD2 (6 bases). Germline-derived CDR1 and CDR2 are SGHTA and FQGNSA. Trimming shortened V by 2 bases and J by 5 bases, and 12 bases separated the two germline ends. This CDR3 is built from 15 residues.

V usage is TRBV5-4 and J usage is TRBJ1-2; D uncertain. The CDR3 sequence is 14 residues long. V was shortened by 5 bases and J by 8 bases, with 19 bases between the two germline ends. CDR1 is SGHNT and CDR2 is YYREEE in the germline V gene (reference sequence). The CDR3 nucleotides read TGTGCCAGCAGTCCTTCCGGACCCCCGGCAGGCTACACCTTC. Protein sequence: CASSPSGPPAGYTF.

The chain carries TRBV19 and TRBJ2-3; TRBD1 aligns across 11 bases. This CDR3 spans 15 amino acids. V shed 5 bases, J shed 1 base, and the junction held 2 bases outside the gene matches. Germline lookup yields CDR1 LNHDA and CDR2 SQIVND (reference sequence). The CDR3 is CASSLGQGGTDTQYF. CDR3 DNA: TGTGCCAGTAGTTTGGGACAGGGGGGCACAGATACGCAGTATTTT.